This T cell receptor (beta chain) stems from a study of Graves' ophthalmopathy and Graves' hyperthyroidism. Study-wide findings and caveats: The authors also found most expanded thyroid clonotypes above 0.001 frequency in blood. Built on 13 signatures, a model told ophthalmopathy apart from stable hyperthyroidism with about 88% sensitivity and approximately 81% specificity.

Moderate-to-severe activity, CAS ≥3, NOSPECS ≥4 and a duration under 3 months were seen in donors with ophthalmopathy. As diagnostic evidence, clinical symptoms, serum thyroxine, TRAb, thyroid ultrasound and orbital computed tomography were relied upon. Trimming removed 8 bases from V and 14 bases from J; junction bases left unmatched: 11. CDR1 and CDR2 (germline): LNHDA, SQIVND (reference sequence). The CDR3 sequence is 12 residues long. Amplification targeted the TCR beta CDR3 regions, with RNA transcripts as the source material. HTBI primers served in a first-round RT-PCR, which a second-round multiplex PCR followed. TCRdb processed the multiplex PCR reads anew with MiXCR; each CDR3 protein has one entry. Here the sample spans approximately 700,000 distinct CDR3 sequences, about two fifths being singletons. This clonotype was picked up many times. Its antigen is not identified.

This TCR came from an adult man with Graves' ophthalmopathy. Material for sequencing was peripheral blood. V is TRBV19 and J is TRBJ1-4; 7 bases fit TRBD1. DNA for the CDR3: TGTGCCAGTTCGGTATTCTCGGACAGGCTGTTTTTT. Protein sequence: CASSVFSDRLFF.